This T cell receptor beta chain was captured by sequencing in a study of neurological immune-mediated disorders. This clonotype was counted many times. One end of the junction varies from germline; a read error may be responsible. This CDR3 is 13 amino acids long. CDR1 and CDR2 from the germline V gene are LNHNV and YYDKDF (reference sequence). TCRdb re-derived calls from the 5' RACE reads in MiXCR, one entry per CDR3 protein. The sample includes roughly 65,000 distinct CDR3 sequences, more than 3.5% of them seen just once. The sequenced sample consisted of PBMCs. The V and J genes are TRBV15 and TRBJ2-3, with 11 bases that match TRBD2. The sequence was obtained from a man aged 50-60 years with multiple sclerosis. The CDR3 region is CATSGLLAGGLVF. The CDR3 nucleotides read TGTGCCACCAGCGGACTGCTAGCGGGGGGTTTGGTTTTT.